This T cell receptor (beta chain) came from a study of blood T cell repertoires in COVID-19. The germline CDR1 and CDR2 sequences are ENHRY and SYGVKD. This CDR3 region has 13 residues. V trimming: 3 bases; J trimming: 2 bases; junction bases outside the gene matches: 1. Clones were read by immunoSEQ multiplex PCR, and TCRdb kept only the in-frame ones, dropping some. The sample comprises around 190,000 clones, around 85% of which are singletons, and around an eighth rests with the top ten. This clone has only one observation. This clonotype was obtained from a woman aged 45-65 years with acute or convalescent COVID-19. Sequenced input: peripheral blood. The J gene is TRBJ2-7, the V gene TRBV10-3; 7 nucleotides match TRBD2. The CDR3 bases are TGTGCCATCAGTGACGGGGGGACCTACGAGCAGTACTTC. This encodes CAISDGGTYEQYF.